The 20 T cell receptor beta chains given below trace back to one sample, sequenced in a study of siplizumab effects on memory and regulatory T cells. The method was immunoSEQ multiplex PCR; TCRdb's version includes in-frame clones alone and lacks a portion of them. The sample shows about 100,000 clones, about nine tenths of them seen only once. The specimen was CD4+ T cells sorted from blood. The source of these receptors is a human donor in good health.

In this sample, this clone turned up once. V gene TRBV7-2 combines with J gene TRBJ2-3; TRBD2 is a possible D gene (5 bases). CDR1 and CDR2 from the germline V gene are SGHTA and FQGNSA. The CDR3 loop spans 14 amino acids. The germline V and J ends were trimmed by 4 bases and 1 base, with 9 bases remaining between them. CDR3 nucleotide sequence: TGTGCCAGCAGCTCGGGATTTGGCACAGATACGCAGTATTTT. It yields the protein CASSSGFGTDTQYF.

The rearrangement joins TRBV5-1 to TRBJ2-6; no firm D call. The CDR3 contains 12 residues. CDR1 SGHRS and CDR2 YFSETQ come from the germline V gene. With 3 bases removed from V and 2 bases from J, the gap between germline ends came to 0 bases. The CDR3 loop is CASSSGANVLTF. Here the CDR3 DNA reads TGCGCCAGCAGCTCTGGGGCCAACGTCCTGACTTTC.

The V and J genes are TRBV7-9 and TRBJ1-6, with a weak D call TRBD1 (5 bases). Trimming removed 5 bases from V and 18 bases from J, with 14 bases in between. The CDR3 length is 11 residues. Germline V gene data show CDR1 as SEHNR and CDR2 as FQNEAQ (reference sequence). The CDR3 loop is CASSAGAGSHF. The CDR3 DNA follows: TGTGCCAGCAGCGCCGGGGCAGGGAGCCACTTT.

The rearrangement joins TRBV7-2 to TRBJ2-1; 8 nucleotides line up with TRBD2. Germline CDR1 SGHTA, CDR2 FQGNSA. CDR3 length: 14 residues. J gave up 2 bases and V 7 bases, and 4 bases lay outside the gene matches. CDR3 in amino acids: CASTQLAAYNEQFF. CDR3 in DNA: TGTGCCAGCACCCAACTAGCGGCCTACAATGAGCAGTTCTTC.

The gene calls are TRBV28 and TRBJ2-7; D is undetermined. The germline gives CDR1 MDHEN, CDR2 SYDVKM. This CDR3 contains 11 residues. V shed 7 bases and J shed 1 base, with 5 bases lying between them. Here the CDR3 DNA reads TGTGCCAGCACAAAATCCTACGAGCAGTACTTC. Translating gives CASTKSYEQYF.

The J gene is TRBJ2-7, the V gene TRBV6-5; D is possibly TRBD2 (7 bases). Between the trimmed V and J ends, which lost 2 bases and 7 bases, there was a span of 9 bases. Per germline, CDR1 MNHEY and CDR2 SVGAGI. The CDR3 sequence is 12 residues long. The CDR3 protein is CASSYRGGEQYF. CDR3 nucleotides: TGTGCCAGCAGTTACAGGGGGGGGGAGCAGTACTTC.

The chain employs TRBV4-1 and TRBJ2-3, with no clear D. V lost 4 bases and J lost 2, with 10 bases in between. Germline V CDR1 and CDR2: MGHRA, YSYEKL. The CDR3 is 14 amino acids. CDR3 region: CASSLVTLTDTQYF. The CDR3 DNA reads TGCGCCAGCAGCCTGGTGACTCTCACAGATACGCAGTATTTT.

V usage is TRBV7-6 and J usage is TRBJ2-7; no firm D call. Germline CDR1 SGHVS, CDR2 FNYEAQ. V was clipped by 0 bases and J by 2 bases, with 8 bases between them. The CDR3 spans 14 residues. CDR3 residues: CASSLATAPYEQYF. Written as DNA, the CDR3 is TGTGCCAGCAGCTTAGCCACAGCCCCCTACGAGCAGTACTTC.

The V gene is TRBV6-5, the J gene TRBJ2-7; TRBD1 agrees at 9 bases. Germline V lookup: CDR1 MNHEY, CDR2 SVGAGI. V was clipped by 6 bases and J by 5 bases; unmatched bases: 11. CDR3 length: 15 residues. CDR3 coding DNA: TGTGCCAGCAGACCCCCGGGACAGGGTGCTCACGAGCAGTACTTC. Translating it yields CASRPPGQGAHEQYF.

This clone occurred a few times. This chain uses TRBV30 with TRBJ1-6; TRBD1 is a possible D gene (5 bases). V lost 0 bases and J 10 bases, leaving 16 bases between the germline ends. The CDR3 runs 15 residues. Germline V gene sequence: CDR1 GTSNPN, CDR2 SVGIG (reference sequence). The CDR3 coding sequence is TGTGCCTGGAGTGTGGGGGTGGGAATTGGATCACCCCTCCACTTT. Translated, it gives CAWSVGVGIGSPLHF.

V is TRBV4-2 and J is TRBJ2-1; 15 nucleotides line up with TRBD2. Germline V gene lookup returns CDR1 LGHNA and CDR2 YNFKEQ. Unmatched junction bases numbered 5, after V lost 0 bases and J lost 2 bases. The CDR3 is 19 residues long. The CDR3 region is CASSQEGGLAGGPYNEQFF. DNA of the CDR3: TGTGCCAGCAGCCAAGAAGGAGGACTAGCGGGGGGGCCCTACAATGAGCAGTTCTTC.

The rearrangement uses TRBV6-6 and TRBJ1-5; D may be TRBD1 (5 bases). The CDR3 covers 14 residues. Trimming took off 6 bases at V and 4 bases at J, with 13 bases between the two ends. Germline lookup yields CDR1 MNHNY and CDR2 SVGAGI (reference sequence). In DNA, the CDR3 is TGTGCCAGCAGCCTTGGGGGGAGAAATCAGCCCCAGCATTTT. As protein: CASSLGGRNQPQHF.

This chain uses TRBV2 with TRBJ1-5; D possibly corresponds to TRBD1 (5 bases). The CDR3 has 14 amino acids. Germline assignment: CDR1 SNHLY and CDR2 FYNNEI. The germline V and J ends were trimmed by 6 bases and 6 bases, with 15 bases remaining between them. The CDR3 nucleotides are TGTGCCAGCAGGGGACCTACATTGGCTCAGCCCCAGCATTTT. Translation gives CASRGPTLAQPQHF.

This chain links TRBV11-2 with TRBJ2-7; TRBD1 agrees at 7 bases. Germline V lookup: CDR1 SGHAT, CDR2 FQNNGV. The CDR3 is 14 amino acids. The ends lost 6 bases at V and 12 bases at J; junction bases unmatched: 17. In DNA form, the CDR3 reads TGTGCCAGCAGTCATTGGACAGGCGAGGTCCTTTTGTACTTC. Protein product: CASSHWTGEVLLYF.

This sequence joins TRBV29-1 and TRBJ1-2, with 8 bases identical to TRBD1. From germline, CDR1 is SQVTM and CDR2 ANQGSEA. The CDR3 is 14 amino acids. V shed 6 bases and J 8 bases; nucleotides not matched to a gene: 14. DNA of the CDR3: TGCAGCGTCGGGTCGGACAGGGCGAGGGACGGCTACACCTTC. It specifies CSVGSDRARDGYTF.

The V gene is TRBV18, the J gene TRBJ1-1; 7 bases align to TRBD1. This CDR3 region has 16 residues. The V gene's germline CDR1 is KGHSH and CDR2 LQKENI. V was pared by 4 bases and J by 5 bases, with 13 bases of the junction left unmatched. CDR3 residues: CASSLIFRQGITEAFF. The DNA for the CDR3 is TGTGCCAGCTCACTTATTTTTCGACAGGGAATAACTGAAGCTTTCTTT. The whole variable domain, remainder taken from reference TRBV18 and TRBJ1-1, is NAGVMQNPRHLVRRRGQEARLRCSPMKGHSHVYWYRQLPEEGLKFMVYLQKENIIDESGMPKERFSAEFPKEGPSILRIQQVVRGDSAAYFCASSLIFRQGITEAFFGQGTRLTVV.

This clone was detected once. This sequence joins TRBV11-2 and TRBJ1-1, with no clear D. V lost 4 bases, J lost 0 bases, and 6 bases lay in between. There are 13 residues in the CDR3. Germline lookup yields CDR1 SGHAT and CDR2 FQNNGV. CDR3 bases: TGTGCCAGCAGCTATGATTTGAACACTGAAGCTTTCTTT. Protein product: CASSYDLNTEAFF.

The chain combines TRBV7-9 with TRBJ2-1, with TRBD1 matching 7 bases. Germline V lookup: CDR1 SEHNR, CDR2 FQNEAQ (reference sequence). The CDR3 is made up of 15 amino acids. With 5 bases clipped from V and 7 bases from J, the junction kept 11 bases outside the gene matches. The CDR3, as DNA: TGTGCCAGCAGCCTATTGTCGGGCAGGGGGAATGAGCAGTTCTTC. Protein sequence: CASSLLSGRGNEQFF.

The chain has TRBV6-4 and TRBJ2-2, with TRBD2 matching over 8 bases. Germline V lookup: CDR1 MRHNA, CDR2 SNTAGT. The CDR3 is 17 residues long. Trimming removed 6 bases from V and 3 bases from J; junction bases left unmatched: 12. As DNA, the CDR3 is TGTGCCAGCAGACGACCGGGACTAGATTATTACACCGGGGAGCTGTTTTTT. Amino acid sequence: CASRRPGLDYYTGELFF.

This clone appeared once. This chain joins TRBV2 and TRBJ1-2; weak D call: TRBD1 (5 bases). Deletions cut 0 bases from V and 4 bases from J, with 15 bases between. Germline CDR1 is SNHLY and CDR2 is FYNNEI. This CDR3 has 16 amino acids. Here the CDR3 DNA reads TGTGCCAGCAGTGAAGCGCGTAAAGGGACTTCCTATGGCTACACCTTC. It codes for CASSEARKGTSYGYTF.